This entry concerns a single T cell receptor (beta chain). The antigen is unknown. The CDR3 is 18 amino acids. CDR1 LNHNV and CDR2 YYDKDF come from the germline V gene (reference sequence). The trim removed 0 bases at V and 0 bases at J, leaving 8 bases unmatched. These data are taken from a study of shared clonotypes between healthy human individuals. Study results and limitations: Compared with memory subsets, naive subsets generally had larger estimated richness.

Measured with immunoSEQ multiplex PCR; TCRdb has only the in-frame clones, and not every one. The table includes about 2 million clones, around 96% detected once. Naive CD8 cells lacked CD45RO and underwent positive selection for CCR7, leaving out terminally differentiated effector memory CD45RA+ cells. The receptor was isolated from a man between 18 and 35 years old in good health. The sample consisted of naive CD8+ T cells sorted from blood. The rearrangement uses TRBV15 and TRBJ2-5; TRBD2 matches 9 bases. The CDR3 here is CATSRDPWREGHQETQYF. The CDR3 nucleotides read TGTGCCACCAGCAGAGATCCCTGGCGGGAGGGCCACCAAGAGACCCAGTACTTC.